This T cell receptor beta chain was captured in a study of control samples from healthy donors and cancer patients. Measured with immunoSEQ multiplex PCR; TCRdb has only the in-frame clones, and not every one. The data show roughly 170,000 clones, approximately 94% seen once. The TCR sequence derives from a woman aged 18 to 35 in good health. The sequencing sample was made of blood.

The CDR3 nucleotides are TGTGCCAGTACCCTGAAGGGACAGGGTAGTTCACCCCTCCACTTT. Translated, it gives CASTLKGQGSSPLHF. The rearrangement links TRBV19 to TRBJ1-6, with 9 bases matching TRBD1. This CDR3 region has 15 residues. V was clipped by 7 bases and J by 9 bases; unmatched bases: 10. In germline, CDR1 is LNHDA, CDR2 SQIVND (reference sequence).